Below are 26 T cell receptor beta chains sequenced from a single sample in a study of blood T cell repertoires in COVID-19. Libraries were prepared by immunoSEQ multiplex PCR; TCRdb keeps only in-frame clonotypes and omits some of them. This table holds some 230,000 clones, approximately 80% found once. The sequencing sample was made of PBMCs or T cells enriched from blood (not recorded which). The receptors stem from a man between 40 and 49 years old who had recovered from COVID-19.

This clone was counted a single time. The chain uses TRBV12-3 or TRBV12-4 and TRBJ2-5; maybe TRBD2 (6 bases). The CDR3 runs to 13 residues. Trimming removed 6 bases from V and 2 bases from J, with 10 bases in between. The CDR3 spells CASRWAGQETQYF. CDR3 sequence (DNA): TGTGCCAGCAGATGGGCGGGGCAAGAGACCCAGTACTTC.

This sequence joins TRBV7-2 and TRBJ2-5; 10 bases are a match to TRBD1. The ends lost 6 bases at V and 6 bases at J; junction bases unmatched: 10. This CDR3 comprises 15 residues. The V gene's germline CDR1 is SGHTA and CDR2 FQGNSA. CDR3 protein: CASSSRDRGGKTQYF. The DNA of the CDR3 is TGTGCCAGCAGTTCCCGGGACAGGGGAGGAAAGACCCAGTACTTC.

This clone has just a few counts. This chain joins TRBV28 and TRBJ1-2, with 9 nucleotides matching TRBD1. This CDR3 region has 13 residues. Per germline, CDR1 MDHEN and CDR2 SYDVKM. V shed 6 bases, J shed 7 bases, and the junction held 6 bases outside the gene matches. The CDR3: CASSVDRGVGYTF. For the CDR3, the DNA is TGTGCCAGCAGCGTGGACAGGGGCGTTGGCTACACCTTC.

V is TRBV28 and J is TRBJ2-5, with D uncertain. V lost 3 bases and J 5 bases, leaving 13 bases between the germline ends. This CDR3 is built from 14 residues. The germline CDR1 and CDR2 sequences are MDHEN and SYDVKM. The DNA for the CDR3 is TGTGCCAGCAGTTTTACGGGTCCCTGGGAGACCCAGTACTTC. Its protein product is CASSFTGPWETQYF.

The genes are TRBV5-4 and TRBJ1-1; possibly TRBD1 for D (5 bases). The germline V gene has CDR1 SGHNT and CDR2 YYREEE (reference sequence). The CDR3 consists of 18 residues. Trimming stripped 0 bases from V and 1 base from J, with 19 bases between. In DNA form, the CDR3 reads TGTGCCAGCAGCTTGGCAAGCTTCAACAGGTGGAGGAACACTGAAGCTTTCTTT. It is translated as CASSLASFNRWRNTEAFF.

The rearrangement links TRBV11-2 to TRBJ1-1, with D possibly matching TRBD1 (6 bases). Trimming cost V 5 bases and J 5 bases, with 18 bases left between them. The CDR3 consists of 15 residues. Germline CDR1 reads SGHAT; CDR2 reads FQNNGV. The CDR3 here is CASSNERQGRTEAFF. DNA of the CDR3: TGTGCCAGCAGCAACGAACGGCAGGGGCGGACTGAAGCTTTCTTT.

Turning to this clone: One end of the junction is discordant with germline, which a read error may explain. The rearrangement links TRBV2 to TRBJ1-2; 9 bases align to TRBD1. This CDR3 spans 13 amino acids. Germline values: CDR1 SNHLY, CDR2 FYNNEI. CDR3 sequence: CASSGQGGRSLPF. The CDR3 DNA reads as TGTGCCAGCTCGGGACAGGGAGGCCGGAGTCTCCCCTTC.

The rearrangement joins TRBV19 to TRBJ1-1; D is unresolved. V shed 5 bases and J shed 3 bases, with 10 bases lying between them. Germline V gene sequence: CDR1 LNHDA, CDR2 SQIVND (reference sequence). The CDR3 is 13 residues long. This CDR3 reads CASSYRRDTEAFF. DNA for the CDR3: TGTGCCAGTAGTTACCGGAGGGACACTGAAGCTTTCTTT.

The chain combines TRBV7-8 with TRBJ1-1; D not resolved. Trimming shortened V by 0 bases and J by 2 bases, and 10 bases separated the two germline ends. Germline assignment: CDR1 SGHVS and CDR2 FQNEAQ. The CDR3 is 15 residues long. The CDR3 is CASSLAHEINTEAFF. The CDR3 DNA is TGTGCCAGCAGCTTAGCACACGAAATTAACACTGAAGCTTTCTTT.

The gene calls are TRBV30 and TRBJ1-2; D gene unclear. The CDR3 consists of 15 residues. Trimming pared 3 bases from V and 2 bases from J, leaving 16 bases between. CDR1 and CDR2 from the germline V gene are GTSNPN and SVGIG (reference sequence). The CDR3 DNA reads as TGTGCCTGGAGACCCCGCCGGGGAAGGAACTATGGCTACACCTTC. Protein product: CAWRPRRGRNYGYTF.

This chain uses TRBV18 with TRBJ2-7, with a weak D call TRBD1 (6 bases). Germline CDR1 is KGHSH and CDR2 is LQKENI. The CDR3 extends over 15 amino acids. V was cut by 0 bases and J by 5 bases, with 14 bases left in between. This CDR3 reads CASSPPSVGTHEQYF. The CDR3 DNA reads as TGTGCCAGCTCACCACCTTCCGTGGGGACACACGAGCAGTACTTC. Drawing the rest from reference TRBV18 and TRBJ2-7, the complete variable domain is NAGVMQNPRHLVRRRGQEARLRCSPMKGHSHVYWYRQLPEEGLKFMVYLQKENIIDESGMPKERFSAEFPKEGPSILRIQQVVRGDSAAYFCASSPPSVGTHEQYFGPGTRLTVT.

This chain links TRBV6-5 with TRBJ2-4; 12 bases fit TRBD1. The CDR3 is 14 amino acids. Looked up from germline, CDR1 is MNHEY and CDR2 is SVGAGI. The J segment lost 9 bases and the V segment lost 2 bases, leaving 2 bases of the junction unmatched. As DNA, the CDR3 is TGTGCCAGCAGTTACAGGGACAGGGGGCTCATTCAGTACTTC. Amino acids: CASSYRDRGLIQYF.

The J gene is TRBJ1-1, the V gene TRBV27, with D tentatively TRBD1 (5 bases). The CDR3 is 16 amino acids. Germline V gene sequence: CDR1 MNHEY, CDR2 SMNVEV (reference sequence). V was pared by 8 bases and J by 1 base, with 20 bases between. CDR3 coding DNA: TGTGCCAGCCTCCCTCGTCGACAGATGGCGAACACTGAAGCTTTCTTT. Protein sequence: CASLPRRQMANTEAFF.

Only a few counts were recorded for this clone. Within the sample, other DNA sequences also encode this same CDR3. CDR3 region: CASSLGGSQGYTF. DNA for the CDR3: TGCGCCAGCAGCTTGGGGGGCTCGCAAGGCTACACCTTC. This chain links TRBV5-1 with TRBJ1-2; D possibly corresponds to TRBD1 (5 bases). Germline values: CDR1 SGHRS, CDR2 YFSETQ. The CDR3 is made up of 13 amino acids. V lost 0 bases and J 8 bases, leaving 11 bases between the germline ends.

This chain uses TRBV23-1 with TRBJ1-2, with D possibly being TRBD1 (6 bases). TRBV23-1 is labeled an ORF, and its function is uncertain. The V gene lost 2 bases and the J gene lost 2 bases, with 6 bases spanning the gap. This CDR3 is built from 13 residues. The DNA of the CDR3 is TGCGCCAGCAGTCAAAGGGGGAACTATGGCTACACCTTC. It codes for CASSQRGNYGYTF.

The V call is TRBV12-3 or TRBV12-4, the J call TRBJ1-2; D call uncertain. V lost 3 bases to trimming and J lost 4 bases, with 6 bases between them. The CDR3 runs to 12 residues. The CDR3 nucleotides read TGTGCCAGCAGTTTCGGCGGCTATGGCTACACCTTC. Translation gives CASSFGGYGYTF.

The chain uses TRBV7-9 and TRBJ2-3; 10 bases fit TRBD2. J lost 8 bases, V lost 4 bases, and 6 bases had no gene match. CDR1 is SEHNR, CDR2 FQNEAQ, per germline (reference sequence). The CDR3 loop spans 14 amino acids. The CDR3 loop reads CASSSSSGSGTQYF. The CDR3 bases are TGTGCCAGCAGCTCGTCTAGCGGGAGCGGTACGCAGTATTTT.

The chain recombines TRBV3-1 (or the pseudogene TRBV3-2) with TRBJ2-1, with 7 bases matching TRBD2. Germline V lookup: CDR1 LGHDT, CDR2 YNNKEL (reference sequence). Losses at the gene ends were 1 base for V and 4 bases for J; bases not matched to a gene: 10. There are 17 residues in the CDR3. CDR3: CASSQAAGLGLYNEQFF. Written as DNA, the CDR3 is TGTGCCAGCAGCCAAGCCGCCGGACTAGGATTATACAATGAGCAGTTCTTC.

This clone was detected once. V gene TRBV4-2 combines with J gene TRBJ1-1, with D tentatively TRBD1 (5 bases). Germline lookup yields CDR1 LGHNA and CDR2 YNFKEQ. The CDR3 runs to 15 residues. Trimming removed 3 bases from V and 4 bases from J, with 15 bases in between. The CDR3 region is CASSQVGREGTEAFF. As DNA, the CDR3 is TGTGCCAGCAGCCAGGTGGGCAGGGAAGGCACTGAAGCTTTCTTT.

This chain joins TRBV29-1 and TRBJ2-3, with TRBD2 matching over 7 bases. Germline values: CDR1 SQVTM, CDR2 ANQGSEA. Trimming took 1 base from V and 1 from J; bases not matched to a gene: 2. The CDR3 spans 14 residues. The CDR3 protein is CSVEVAGGTDTQYF. DNA for the CDR3: TGCAGCGTTGAAGTGGCGGGAGGCACAGATACGCAGTATTTT.

The V and J genes are TRBV19 and TRBJ1-1; TRBD1 matches at 7 bases. There are 15 residues in the CDR3. Germline V gives CDR1 LNHDA, CDR2 SQIVND (reference sequence). The trim removed 3 bases at V and 3 bases at J, leaving 7 bases unmatched. The CDR3 DNA is TGTGCCAGTAGTATCCCCGGGACAGTCTACACTGAAGCTTTCTTT. Its protein is CASSIPGTVYTEAFF. The whole variable domain, remainder taken from reference TRBV19 and TRBJ1-1, is DGGITQSPKYLFRKEGQNVTLSCEQNLNHDAMYWYRQDPGQGLRLIYYSQIVNDFQKGDIAEGYSVSREKKESFPLTVTSAQKNPTAFYLCASSIPGTVYTEAFFGQGTRLTVV.

The chain couples TRBV28 to TRBJ1-3, with TRBD1 matching over 7 bases. Trimming cost V 6 bases and J 5 bases; bases outside gene matches: 4. Looked up from germline, CDR1 is MDHEN and CDR2 is SYDVKM. There are 13 residues in the CDR3. The CDR3 bases are TGTGCCAGCAGACAGGGACAGAGAAACACCATATATTTT. This translates into CASRQGQRNTIYF.

The V gene is TRBV7-3, the J gene TRBJ2-3; TRBD2 matches at 10 bases. The V and J ends lost 3 bases and 4 bases, in that order; junction bases with no gene match: 4. This CDR3 is 15 amino acids long. Looked up from germline, CDR1 is SGHTA and CDR2 is FQGTGA. This chain's CDR3 is CASSLLAGGADTQYF. CDR3 in DNA: TGTGCCAGCAGCTTGTTAGCGGGAGGAGCAGATACGCAGTATTTT.

The chain joins TRBV4-1 to TRBJ1-5; D gene ambiguous. CDR1 and CDR2 from the germline V gene are MGHRA and YSYEKL. This CDR3 spans 14 amino acids. Trimming shortened V by 1 base and J by 11 bases, and 15 bases separated the two germline ends. The CDR3 nucleotides are TGCGCCAGCAGCCAAGCCACTCAGGAGAGGGCCCAGCATTTT. Residues: CASSQATQERAQHF.

The gene calls are TRBV27 and TRBJ2-7; 14 positions agree with TRBD2. Trimming cost V 2 bases and J 5 bases; bases outside gene matches: 5. In germline, CDR1 is MNHEY, CDR2 SMNVEV (reference sequence). The CDR3 runs to 16 residues. The CDR3 loop reads CASSLIVGLAGDEQYF. The CDR3 DNA follows: TGTGCCAGCAGTTTAATAGTGGGACTAGCGGGAGACGAGCAGTACTTC.

This chain connects TRBV27 to TRBJ1-1, with TRBD1 as a possible D gene (6 bases). Germline V gives CDR1 MNHEY, CDR2 SMNVEV (reference sequence). Between the trimmed V and J ends, which lost 5 bases and 11 bases, there was a span of 18 bases. The CDR3 totals 13 residues. The CDR3, as DNA: TGTGCCAGCAGTACGGGGGGCCGCGCAGGGGCTTTCTTT. This encodes CASSTGGRAGAFF.